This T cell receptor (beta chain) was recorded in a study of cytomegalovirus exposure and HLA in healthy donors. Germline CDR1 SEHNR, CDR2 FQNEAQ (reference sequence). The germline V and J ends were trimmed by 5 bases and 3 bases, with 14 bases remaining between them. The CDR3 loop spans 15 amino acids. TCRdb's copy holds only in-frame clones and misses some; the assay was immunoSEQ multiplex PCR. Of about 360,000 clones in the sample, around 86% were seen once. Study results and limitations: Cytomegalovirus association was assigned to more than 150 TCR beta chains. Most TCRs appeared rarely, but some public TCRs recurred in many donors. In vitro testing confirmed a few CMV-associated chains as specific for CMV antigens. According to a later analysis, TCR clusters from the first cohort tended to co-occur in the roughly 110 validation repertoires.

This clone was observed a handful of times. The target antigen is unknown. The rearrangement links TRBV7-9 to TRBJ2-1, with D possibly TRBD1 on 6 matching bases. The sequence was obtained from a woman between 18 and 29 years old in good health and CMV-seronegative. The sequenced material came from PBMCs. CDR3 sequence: CASSPSGTNYNEQFF. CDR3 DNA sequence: TGTGCCAGCAGCCCCTCCGGGACAAACTACAATGAGCAGTTCTTC. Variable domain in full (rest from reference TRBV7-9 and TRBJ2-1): DTGVSQNPRHKITKRGQNVTFRCDPISEHNRLYWYRQTLGQGPEFLTYFQNEAQLEKSRLLSDRFSAERPKGSFSTLEIQRTEQGDSAMYLCASSPSGTNYNEQFFGPGTRLTVL.